This record covers a single T cell receptor (beta chain). It was with a sample-barcoded 5' primer and a J-beta primer mix that a second PCR of roughly 6 to 11 cycles was run. Per-sample output comprised a minimum of 2.5 million paired-end reads containing CDR3. In TCRdb, the 5' RACE reads were re-called with MiXCR into one record per CDR3 protein. This sample has about 630,000 distinct CDR3 sequences, with roughly 21% found just once. Per the germline V gene, CDR1 is SGHDT and CDR2 is YYEEEE. V was trimmed by 2 bases and J by 2 bases, leaving 14 bases between them. The CDR3 totals 15 residues. This entry comes from a study of blood T cells in healthy people across ages.

Specimen: blood. The sequence was collected from a man between 70 and 80 years old in good health. This chain links TRBV5-6 with TRBJ2-7, with a tentative D call TRBD2 (6 bases). The CDR3 region is CASSFGTLITYEQYF. DNA of the CDR3: TGTGCCAGCAGCTTCGGGACTCTAATCACCTACGAGCAGTACTTC.